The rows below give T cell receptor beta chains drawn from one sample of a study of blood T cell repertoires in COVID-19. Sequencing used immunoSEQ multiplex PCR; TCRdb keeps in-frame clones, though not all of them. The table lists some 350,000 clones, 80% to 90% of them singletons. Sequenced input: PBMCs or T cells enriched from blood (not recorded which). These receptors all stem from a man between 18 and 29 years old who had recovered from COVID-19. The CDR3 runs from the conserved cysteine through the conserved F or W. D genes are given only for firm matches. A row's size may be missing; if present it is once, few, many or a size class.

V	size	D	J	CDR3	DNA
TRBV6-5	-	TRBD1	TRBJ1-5	CASSLTGVSNQPQHF	TGTGCCAGCAGCTTAACAGGGGTTAGCAATCAGCCCCAGCATTTT
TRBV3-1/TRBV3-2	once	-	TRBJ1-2	CASSQGGVNYGYTF	TGTGCCAGCAGCCAAGGGGGAGTGAACTATGGCTACACCTTC
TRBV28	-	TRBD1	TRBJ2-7	CASSRQGSDEQYF	TGTGCCAGCAGTCGACAGGGATCTGACGAGCAGTACTTC
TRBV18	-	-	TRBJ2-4	CASSPRPETGQNIQYF	TGTGCCAGCTCACCCCGGCCGGAGACAGGACAAAACATTCAGTACTTC
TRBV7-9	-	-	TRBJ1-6	CASSFFLGNNSPLHF	TGTGCCAGCAGCTTTTTTCTCGGGAACAATTCACCCCTCCACTTT
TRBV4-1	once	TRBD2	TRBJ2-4	CASSLPGGTSGAIAKNIQYF	TGCGCCAGCAGCCTCCCCGGGGGGACTAGCGGGGCAATAGCCAAAAACATTCAGTACTTC
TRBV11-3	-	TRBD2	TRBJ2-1	CASSLEWTSGNEQFF	TGTGCCAGCAGCTTAGAGTGGACTAGCGGCAATGAGCAGTTCTTC
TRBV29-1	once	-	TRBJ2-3	CSVTRGTTDTQYF	TGCAGCGTCACCCGGGGGACTACAGATACGCAGTATTTT
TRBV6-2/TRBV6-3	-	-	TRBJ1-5	CASSPRLWPQHF	TGTGCCAGCAGTCCGCGGTTGTGGCCCCAGCATTTT
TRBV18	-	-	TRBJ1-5	CASSPNSNSNQPQHF	TGTGCCAGCTCACCAAACAGCAATAGCAATCAGCCCCAGCATTTT
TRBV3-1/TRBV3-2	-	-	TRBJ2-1	CASSPAQGREQFF	TGTGCCAGCAGCCCGGCTCAGGGGCGGGAGCAGTTCTTC
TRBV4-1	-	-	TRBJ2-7	CASSQFVGGAMYEQYF	TGCGCCAGCAGCCAGTTCGTAGGGGGGGCGATGTACGAGCAGTACTTC
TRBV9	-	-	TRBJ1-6	CASSVGTGSLSNSPLHF	TGTGCCAGCAGCGTAGGAACAGGTTCCCTATCGAATTCACCCCTCCACTTT
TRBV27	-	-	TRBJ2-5	CASSLFGLSETQYF	TGTGCCAGCAGTTTATTCGGTCTATCGGAGACCCAGTACTTC
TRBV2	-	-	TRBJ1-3	CASSEHRELTIYF	TGTGCCAGCAGTGAACACCGTGAACTCACCATATATTTT
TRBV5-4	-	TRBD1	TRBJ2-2	CASSSGTGSVTGELFF	TGTGCCAGCAGCTCCGGGACAGGGAGTGTGACCGGGGAGCTGTTTTTT
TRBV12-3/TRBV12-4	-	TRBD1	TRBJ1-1	CASSPQTGAEAFF	TGTGCCAGCAGTCCACAGACAGGGGCTGAAGCTTTCTTT
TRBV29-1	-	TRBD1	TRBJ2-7	CSVRDRGKSYEQYF	TGCAGCGTTCGGGACAGGGGGAAATCCTACGAGCAGTACTTC
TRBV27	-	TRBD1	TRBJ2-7	CASSLAGTGNYEQYF	TGTGCCAGCAGTCTCGCCGGGACAGGGAACTACGAGCAGTACTTC
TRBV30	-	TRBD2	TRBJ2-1	CAWSDPSGRTTSSYNEQFF	TGTGCCTGGAGTGATCCTAGCGGGAGAACCACGAGCTCCTACAATGAGCAGTTCTTC
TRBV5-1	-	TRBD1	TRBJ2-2	CASSTGQGTNTGELFF	TGCGCCAGCAGCACGGGACAGGGGACGAACACCGGGGAGCTGTTTTTT
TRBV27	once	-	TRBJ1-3	CASSQGNYGNTIYF	TGTGCCAGCAGCCAGGGGAACTATGGAAACACCATATATTTT
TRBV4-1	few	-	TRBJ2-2	CASSPFPGQTNTGELFF	TGCGCCAGCAGCCCTTTTCCGGGACAAACAAACACCGGGGAGCTGTTTTTT
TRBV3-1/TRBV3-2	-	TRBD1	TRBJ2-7	CASSLGDRGREQYF	TGTGCCAGCAGCCTCGGGGACAGGGGGCGGGAGCAGTACTTC
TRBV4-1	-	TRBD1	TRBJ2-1	CASSPGQGRYNEQFF	TGCGCCAGCAGCCCCGGACAGGGGCGATACAATGAGCAGTTCTTC
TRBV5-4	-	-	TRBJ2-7	CASSLDGVKREQYF	TGTGCCAGCAGCCTGGATGGAGTTAAAAGGGAGCAGTACTTC